This passage covers 29 T cell receptor beta chains from one sample sequenced in a study of PD-L1 blockade in urothelial cancer. Time point noted: peripheral blood 6 weeks after treatment start. TCRdb's copy holds only in-frame clones and misses some; the assay was immunoSEQ multiplex PCR. The profile shows around 69,000 clones, approximately 90% of them singletons. This specimen consisted of PBMCs, obtained around atezolizumab (anti-PD-L1) treatment. The source is a woman of 80 years or more with urothelial cancer.

The gene calls are TRBV6-1 and TRBJ2-1, with TRBD1 matching 8 bases. The CDR3 sequence is 15 residues long. V lost 5 bases to trimming and J lost 8 bases; unmatched junction nucleotides: 11. Germline CDR1 MNHNS, CDR2 SASEGT. CDR3 nucleotides: TGTGCCAGCAGTTTTCAGGGGACAGGAGGGCATGAGCAGTTCTTC. Translated, it gives CASSFQGTGGHEQFF.

The rearrangement joins TRBV19 to TRBJ2-7; no definite D call. The V gene lost 3 bases and the J gene lost 1 base, with 7 bases spanning the gap. CDR3 length: 13 residues. Germline loops: CDR1 LNHDA, CDR2 SQIVND (reference sequence). CDR3 nucleotides: TGTGCCAGTAGTATGGGCAGGTCCTACGAGCAGTACTTC. Its protein is CASSMGRSYEQYF.

This rearrangement joins TRBV5-1 to TRBJ2-1, with 8 bases fitting TRBD2. Germline lookup yields CDR1 SGHRS and CDR2 YFSETQ. This CDR3 comprises 18 residues. J lost 7 bases, V lost 5 bases, and 20 bases had no gene match. The chain's CDR3 is CASSSARRVAGFENEQFF. CDR3 bases: TGCGCCAGCAGTTCTGCCCGCAGAGTAGCGGGATTTGAAAATGAGCAGTTCTTC.

J is TRBJ2-1 and V is TRBV5-1, with 12 bases that match TRBD1. Germline V CDR1 and CDR2: SGHRS, YFSETQ. Trimming at V came to 4 bases and at J to 8 bases, leaving 10 bases not matched to a gene. The CDR3 covers 16 residues. In DNA form, the CDR3 reads TGCGCCAGCAGCCCCGGTGGGGACAGGGGGCGGGATGAGCAGTTCTTC. Residues: CASSPGGDRGRDEQFF.

This chain joins TRBV7-2 and TRBJ2-5, with 14 bases lining up with TRBD2. The CDR3 spans 15 residues. Germline CDR1 reads SGHTA; CDR2 reads FQGNSA. V gave up 6 bases and J gave up 2 bases; unmatched junction bases: 2. CDR3 sequence reads: CASSRLAGGQETQYF. The DNA for the CDR3 is TGTGCCAGCAGTCGACTAGCGGGAGGGCAAGAGACCCAGTACTTC.

The chain has TRBV14 and TRBJ1-5, with no clear D. This CDR3 has 13 amino acids. Germline assignment: CDR1 SGHDN and CDR2 FVKESK. The V end was cut by 0 bases, the J end by 6 bases, with 6 bases between. CDR3 in DNA: TGTGCCAGCAGCCAAGAACCGGGTCAGCCCCAGCATTTT. It codes for CASSQEPGQPQHF.

Worth noting for this clone: At one of its ends the junction is not consistent with the germline gene, which may arise from a read error. CDR3 loop: CASSVQPGGQEAQYF. The CDR3, as DNA: TGTGCCAGCAGCGTTCAACCGGGAGGCCAAGAGGCCCAGTACTTC. V is TRBV9 and J is TRBJ2-5, with 7 positions matching TRBD2. Per germline, CDR1 SGDLS and CDR2 YYNGEE. CDR3 length: 15 amino acids.

The chain is built from TRBV7-9 and TRBJ2-1; 8 bases align to TRBD2. V was pared by 5 bases and J by 7 bases, with 16 bases of the junction left unmatched. The CDR3 spans 17 residues. Germline lookup yields CDR1 SEHNR and CDR2 FQNEAQ (reference sequence). CDR3 sequence reads: CASSLRSGTRSSNEQFF. CDR3 bases: TGTGCCAGCAGCCTCCGATCTGGGACTAGATCTTCTAATGAGCAGTTCTTC.

V and J are TRBV7-2 and TRBJ2-3; a possible D gene is TRBD2 (5 bases). The CDR3 runs to 13 residues. V lost 4 bases, J lost 8 bases, and 13 bases lay in between. The germline gives CDR1 SGHTA, CDR2 FQGNSA. This CDR3 is CASSSEGWGTQYF. The CDR3, as DNA: TGTGCCAGCAGCTCCGAGGGATGGGGTACGCAGTATTTT.

This clone was observed a few times. The CDR3 sequence: CASSIVQGPQHF. The DNA for the CDR3 is TGTGCCAGTAGTATAGTACAGGGTCCCCAGCATTTT. The rearrangement links TRBV19 to TRBJ1-5; D is possibly TRBD1 (6 bases). This CDR3 contains 12 residues. V lost 1 base, J lost 10 bases, and 8 bases lay in between. Germline CDR1 reads LNHDA; CDR2 reads SQIVND (reference sequence).

The chain carries TRBV18 and TRBJ2-5, with no clear D. Germline CDR1 KGHSH, CDR2 LQKENI. V gave up 0 bases and J gave up 1 base, with 3 bases separating them. The length of the CDR3 is 13 residues. Here the CDR3 DNA reads TGTGCCAGCTCACCACCCGGCCAAGAGACCCAGTACTTC. This gives the protein CASSPPGQETQYF.

The J gene is TRBJ1-1, the V gene TRBV9, with a weak D call TRBD1 (6 bases). CDR1 is SGDLS and CDR2 is YYNGEE in the germline V gene. The germline V and J ends were trimmed by 0 bases and 3 bases, with 9 bases remaining between them. The CDR3 runs to 14 residues. In DNA, the CDR3 is TGTGCCAGCAGCGTAGGACACAGGGACACTGAAGCTTTCTTT. Encoded protein: CASSVGHRDTEAFF. Full variable domain (missing parts from reference TRBV9 and TRBJ1-1): DSGVTQTPKHLITATGQRVTLRCSPRSGDLSVYWYQQSLDQGLQFLIQYYNGEERAKGNILERFSAQQFPDLHSELNLSSLELGDSALYFCASSVGHRDTEAFFGQGTRLTVV.

This clone showed up just once. This chain links TRBV18 with TRBJ2-3; 8 positions match TRBD1. This CDR3 has 16 residues. The ends lost 3 bases at V and 4 bases at J; junction bases unmatched: 9. The germline CDR1 and CDR2 sequences are KGHSH and LQKENI. CDR3 protein: CASSPRTGTRADTQYF. The CDR3 DNA follows: TGTGCCAGCTCACCGCGGACAGGGACGAGGGCAGATACGCAGTATTTT. The complete variable domain, with remaining parts taken from reference TRBV18 and TRBJ2-3, reads NAGVMQNPRHLVRRRGQEARLRCSPMKGHSHVYWYRQLPEEGLKFMVYLQKENIIDESGMPKERFSAEFPKEGPSILRIQQVVRGDSAAYFCASSPRTGTRADTQYFGPGTRLTVL.

The V call is TRBV5-5, the J call TRBJ2-2, with TRBD1 matching 9 bases. CDR1 is SGHKS and CDR2 is YYEKEE in the germline V gene (reference sequence). The CDR3 has 16 amino acids. V gave up 2 bases and J gave up 1 base; unmatched junction bases: 3. CDR3 amino acids: CASSLGQGRNTGELFF. The DNA for the CDR3 is TGTGCCAGCAGCTTAGGACAGGGGAGGAACACCGGGGAGCTGTTTTTT. Using reference TRBV5-5 and TRBJ2-2 for the parts outside the CDR3, the full variable domain is DAGVTQSPTHLIKTRGQQVTLRCSPISGHKSVSWYQQVLGQGPQFIFQYYEKEERGRGNFPDRFSARQFPNYSSELNVNALLLGDSALYLCASSLGQGRNTGELFFGEGSRLTVL.

This chain uses TRBV28 with TRBJ1-1, with D possibly matching TRBD1 (6 bases). CDR3 length: 16 residues. Germline values: CDR1 MDHEN, CDR2 SYDVKM. Deletions cut 6 bases from V and 3 bases from J, with 20 bases between. The CDR3 region has the DNA TGTGCCAGCAGCCCCACCGGGGCCCCAGGGGACACTGAAGCTTTCTTT. It encodes CASSPTGAPGDTEAFF.

CDR3 sequence: CASSSYYSNQPQHF. The DNA of the CDR3 is TGTGCCAGCAGTTCCTATTATAGCAATCAGCCCCAGCATTTT. The rearrangement joins TRBV28 to TRBJ1-5; D remains unclear. V was clipped by 4 bases and J by 0 bases, with 7 bases between them. The germline CDR1 and CDR2 sequences are MDHEN and SYDVKM. CDR3 length: 14 amino acids. The full variable domain, its missing parts supplied by reference TRBV28 and TRBJ1-5, is DVKVTQSSRYLVKRTGEKVFLECVQDMDHENMFWYRQDPGLGLRLIYFSYDVKMKEKGDIPEGYSVSREKKERFSLILESASTNQTSMYLCASSSYYSNQPQHFGDGTRLSIL.

V usage is TRBV6-6 and J usage is TRBJ2-3; D not certain. The CDR3 has 13 residues. Trimming shortened V by 10 bases and J by 6 bases, and 17 bases separated the two germline ends. Looked up from germline, CDR1 is MNHNY and CDR2 is SVGAGI (reference sequence). The CDR3 protein is CATLPPNRDTQYF. The CDR3 bases are TGTGCCACCCTCCCACCCAACCGGGATACGCAGTATTTT.

V and J are TRBV28 and TRBJ2-7; TRBD2 agrees at 7 bases. Germline assignment: CDR1 MDHEN and CDR2 SYDVKM. Unmatched junction bases numbered 9, after V lost 7 bases and J lost 3 bases. CDR3 size: 14 residues. CDR3 region: CASTPREVFYEQYF. The CDR3 DNA sequence: TGTGCCAGCACCCCCCGGGAGGTATTCTACGAGCAGTACTTC.

The gene calls are TRBV6-6 and TRBJ1-5, with TRBD1 identical over 8 bases. The CDR3 sequence is 14 residues long. The V gene end was trimmed by 0 bases and the J gene end by 7 bases; junction bases not matched to a gene: 2. Germline lookup yields CDR1 MNHNY and CDR2 SVGAGI (reference sequence). CDR3 protein: CASSYSGQGQPQHF. CDR3 nucleotide sequence: TGTGCCAGCAGTTACTCCGGACAGGGACAGCCCCAGCATTTT.

CDR3 amino acids: CASSLRTRQQETQYF. For the CDR3, the DNA is TGTGCCAGCAGTTTACGTACCCGACAGCAAGAGACCCAGTACTTC. This chain links TRBV28 with TRBJ2-5; D may be TRBD1 (5 bases). The CDR3 sequence is 15 residues long. V gave up 2 bases and J gave up 2 bases, with 12 bases separating them. Germline V gene sequence: CDR1 MDHEN, CDR2 SYDVKM.

The V and J genes are TRBV9 and TRBJ2-1; weak D call: TRBD2 (6 bases). The CDR3 length is 15 residues. The germline V and J ends were trimmed by 4 bases and 1 base, with 12 bases remaining between them. From germline, CDR1 is SGDLS and CDR2 YYNGEE. The CDR3 here is CASSTLGGSYNEQFF. CDR3 in DNA: TGTGCCAGCAGCACGCTGGGGGGTTCCTACAATGAGCAGTTCTTC.

This chain links TRBV5-5 with TRBJ2-7, with 10 nucleotides matching TRBD1. Unmatched junction bases numbered 3, after V lost 0 bases and J lost 3 bases. Germline V gene sequence: CDR1 SGHKS, CDR2 YYEKEE (reference sequence). The CDR3 is made up of 15 amino acids. The CDR3: CASSLAGQGIYEQYF. DNA of the CDR3: TGTGCCAGCAGCTTGGCGGGACAGGGGATCTACGAGCAGTACTTC.

The chain couples TRBV28 to TRBJ2-7; D is perhaps TRBD1 (7 bases). V lost 8 bases to trimming and J lost 2 bases, with 22 bases between them. The CDR3 spans 16 residues. Germline CDR1 reads MDHEN; CDR2 reads SYDVKM. CDR3 in amino acids: CASQPLLGRGAYEQYF. DNA for the CDR3: TGTGCCAGCCAGCCCCTCCTTGGCAGGGGGGCCTACGAGCAGTACTTC.

The rearrangement links TRBV19 to TRBJ2-2, with TRBD2 matching over 14 bases. V lost 8 bases to trimming and J lost 3 bases; unmatched junction nucleotides: 2. In germline, CDR1 is LNHDA, CDR2 SQIVND (reference sequence). This CDR3 spans 15 amino acids. The CDR3 region is CASSGLAGDTGELFF. CDR3 nucleotide sequence: TGTGCCAGTTCGGGACTAGCGGGAGACACCGGGGAGCTGTTTTTT.

The chain is built from TRBV5-1 and TRBJ2-7; 14 nucleotides align to TRBD2. The CDR3 is made up of 15 amino acids. J gave up 2 bases and V 5 bases, and 3 bases lay outside the gene matches. Germline lookup yields CDR1 SGHRS and CDR2 YFSETQ. The DNA of the CDR3 is TGCGCCAGCAGTAGGACTAGCGGGAGGACCTACGAGCAGTACTTC. It specifies CASSRTSGRTYEQYF.

This clone was counted a single time. The chain combines TRBV9 with TRBJ2-5; perhaps TRBD2 as D (6 bases). V shed 3 bases and J shed 1 base, with 13 bases lying between them. Germline CDR1 reads SGDLS; CDR2 reads YYNGEE. This CDR3 is built from 15 residues. CDR3 residues: CASSESGLLQETQYF. CDR3 sequence (DNA): TGTGCCAGCAGCGAGTCCGGACTACTCCAAGAGACCCAGTACTTC.

V is TRBV6-1 and J is TRBJ2-3, with TRBD2 as a possible D gene (7 bases). CDR3 size: 15 residues. The V and J ends lost 6 bases and 2 bases respectively, with 15 bases between them. Germline-derived CDR1 and CDR2 are MNHNS and SASEGT. In nucleotides, the CDR3 is TGTGCCAGCAGCGCCGAGGGGGGGACCACAGATACGCAGTATTTT. Amino acid sequence: CASSAEGGTTDTQYF.

V and J are TRBV19 and TRBJ2-5, with a tentative D call TRBD1 (6 bases). V was pared by 4 bases and J by 4 bases, with 13 bases between. CDR1 and CDR2 (germline): LNHDA, SQIVND (reference sequence). There are 14 residues in the CDR3. The CDR3 sequence is CASSTRDTIETQYF. The CDR3 DNA sequence: TGTGCCAGTAGTACACGGGACACCATAGAGACCCAGTACTTC. Combining the CDR3 with reference TRBV19 and TRBJ2-5 gives the whole variable domain DGGITQSPKYLFRKEGQNVTLSCEQNLNHDAMYWYRQDPGQGLRLIYYSQIVNDFQKGDIAEGYSVSREKKESFPLTVTSAQKNPTAFYLCASSTRDTIETQYFGPGTRLLVL.

This chain uses TRBV14 with TRBJ2-2, with D unresolved. Looked up from germline, CDR1 is SGHDN and CDR2 is FVKESK. The CDR3 has 14 amino acids. V was trimmed by 0 bases and J by 11 bases, leaving 13 bases between them. CDR3 DNA: TGTGCCAGCAGCCAAGAAATCGACTCAAGTGAGCTGTTTTTT. It codes for CASSQEIDSSELFF.